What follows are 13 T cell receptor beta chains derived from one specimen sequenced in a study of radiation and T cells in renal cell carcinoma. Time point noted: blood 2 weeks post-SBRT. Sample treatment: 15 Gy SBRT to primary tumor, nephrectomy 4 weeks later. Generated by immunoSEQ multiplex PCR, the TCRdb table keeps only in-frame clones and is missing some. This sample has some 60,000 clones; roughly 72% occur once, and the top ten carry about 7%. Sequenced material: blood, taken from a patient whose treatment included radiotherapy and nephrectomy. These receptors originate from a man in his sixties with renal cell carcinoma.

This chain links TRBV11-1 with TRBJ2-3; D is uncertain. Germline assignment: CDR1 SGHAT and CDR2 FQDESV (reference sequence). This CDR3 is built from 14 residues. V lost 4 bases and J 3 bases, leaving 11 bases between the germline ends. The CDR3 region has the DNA TGTGCCAGCAGCTCCACGTACTCTACAGATACGCAGTATTTT. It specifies CASSSTYSTDTQYF.

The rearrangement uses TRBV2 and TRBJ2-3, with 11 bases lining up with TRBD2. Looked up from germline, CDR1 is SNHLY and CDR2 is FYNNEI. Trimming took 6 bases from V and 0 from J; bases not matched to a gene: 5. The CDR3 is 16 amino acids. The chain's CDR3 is CASRTTSGISTDTQYF. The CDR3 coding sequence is TGTGCCAGCAGGACGACTAGCGGGATTAGCACAGATACGCAGTATTTT. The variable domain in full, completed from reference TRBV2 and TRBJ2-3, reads EPEVTQTPSHQVTQMGQEVILRCVPISNHLYFYWYRQILGQKVEFLVSFYNNEISEKSEIFDDQFSVERPDGSNFTLKIRSTKLEDSAMYFCASRTTSGISTDTQYFGPGTRLTVL.

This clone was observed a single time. This CDR3 is CASSFQAAYGYTF. The CDR3, as DNA: TGTGCCAGCAGCTTTCAGGCAGCCTATGGCTACACCTTC. J is TRBJ1-2 and V is TRBV5-6; D unclear. Germline V CDR1 and CDR2: SGHDT, YYEEEE. The CDR3 length is 13 residues. V lost 2 bases, J lost 4 bases, and 9 bases lay in between.

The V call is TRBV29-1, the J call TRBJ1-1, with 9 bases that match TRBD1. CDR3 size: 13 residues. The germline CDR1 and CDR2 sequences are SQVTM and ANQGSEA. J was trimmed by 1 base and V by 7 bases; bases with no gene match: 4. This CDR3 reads CSAEGQGNTEAFF. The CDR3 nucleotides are TGCAGCGCCGAGGGACAGGGGAACACTGAAGCTTTCTTT.

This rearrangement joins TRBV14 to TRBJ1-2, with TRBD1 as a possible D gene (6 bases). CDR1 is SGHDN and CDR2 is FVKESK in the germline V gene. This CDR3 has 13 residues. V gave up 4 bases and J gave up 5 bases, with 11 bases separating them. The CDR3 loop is CASSLGQTYGYTF. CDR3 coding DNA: TGTGCCAGCAGCCTGGGACAAACTTATGGCTACACCTTC.

CDR3: CASTRLADKTQYF. CDR3 DNA sequence: TGTGCCAGCACCCGACTAGCGGACAAGACCCAGTACTTC. The chain recombines TRBV2 with TRBJ2-5, with TRBD2 identical over 9 bases. With 7 bases clipped from V and 6 bases from J, the junction kept 6 bases outside the gene matches. Germline lookup yields CDR1 SNHLY and CDR2 FYNNEI. This CDR3 contains 13 residues.

In nucleotides, the CDR3 is TGTGCCACCAGCAGAGGGGACAGCCAAGAGACCCAGTACTTC. This codes for CATSRGDSQETQYF. The chain carries TRBV15 and TRBJ2-5, with TRBD1 matching 7 bases. The CDR3 runs to 14 residues. Looked up from germline, CDR1 is LNHNV and CDR2 is YYDKDF (reference sequence). Unmatched junction bases numbered 0, after V lost 1 base and J lost 1 base.

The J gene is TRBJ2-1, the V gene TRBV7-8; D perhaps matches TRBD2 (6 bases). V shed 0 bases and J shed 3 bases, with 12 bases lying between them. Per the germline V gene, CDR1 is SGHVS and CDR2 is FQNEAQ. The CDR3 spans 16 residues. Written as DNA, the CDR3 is TGTGCCAGCAGCTTAGCTAGCGGACCACTCTACAATGAGCAGTTCTTC. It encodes CASSLASGPLYNEQFF.

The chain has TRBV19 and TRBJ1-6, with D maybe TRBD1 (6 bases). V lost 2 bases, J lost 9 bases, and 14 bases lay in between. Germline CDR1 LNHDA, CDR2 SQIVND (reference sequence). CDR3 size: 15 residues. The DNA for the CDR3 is TGTGCCAGTAGTATACAGGGGTCGTTAAGTTCACCCCTCCACTTT. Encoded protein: CASSIQGSLSSPLHF. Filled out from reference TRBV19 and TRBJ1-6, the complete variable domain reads DGGITQSPKYLFRKEGQNVTLSCEQNLNHDAMYWYRQDPGQGLRLIYYSQIVNDFQKGDIAEGYSVSREKKESFPLTVTSAQKNPTAFYLCASSIQGSLSSPLHFGNGTRLTVT.

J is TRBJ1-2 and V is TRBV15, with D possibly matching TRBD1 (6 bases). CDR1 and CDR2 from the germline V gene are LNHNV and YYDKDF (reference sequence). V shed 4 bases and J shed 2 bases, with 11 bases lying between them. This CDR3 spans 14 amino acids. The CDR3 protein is CATSIYRANYGYTF. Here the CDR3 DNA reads TGTGCCACCAGCATCTACAGGGCGAACTATGGCTACACCTTC.

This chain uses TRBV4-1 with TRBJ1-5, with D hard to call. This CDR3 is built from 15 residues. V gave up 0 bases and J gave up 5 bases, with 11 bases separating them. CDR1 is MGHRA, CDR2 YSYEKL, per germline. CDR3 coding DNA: TGCGCCAGCAGCCAAGATCCGCGTAGAGATCAGCCCCAGCATTTT. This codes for CASSQDPRRDQPQHF.

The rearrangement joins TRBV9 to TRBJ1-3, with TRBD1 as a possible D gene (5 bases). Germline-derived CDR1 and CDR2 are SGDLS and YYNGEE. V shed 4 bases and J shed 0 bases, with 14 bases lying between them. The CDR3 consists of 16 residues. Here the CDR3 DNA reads TGTGCCAGCAGCACTTCAGGGACTATCTCTGGAAACACCATATATTTT. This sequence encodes CASSTSGTISGNTIYF.

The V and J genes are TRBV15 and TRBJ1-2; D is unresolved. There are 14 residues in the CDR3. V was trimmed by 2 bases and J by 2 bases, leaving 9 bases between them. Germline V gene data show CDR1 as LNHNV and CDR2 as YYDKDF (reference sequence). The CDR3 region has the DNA TGTGCCACCAGCAGAATGGACCGGAACTATGGCTACACCTTC. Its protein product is CATSRMDRNYGYTF. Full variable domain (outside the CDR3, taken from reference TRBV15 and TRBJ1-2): DAMVIQNPRYQVTQFGKPVTLSCSQTLNHNVMYWYQQKSSQAPKLLFHYYDKDFNNEADTPDNFQSRRPNTSFCFLDIRSPGLGDTAMYLCATSRMDRNYGYTFGSGTRLTVV.